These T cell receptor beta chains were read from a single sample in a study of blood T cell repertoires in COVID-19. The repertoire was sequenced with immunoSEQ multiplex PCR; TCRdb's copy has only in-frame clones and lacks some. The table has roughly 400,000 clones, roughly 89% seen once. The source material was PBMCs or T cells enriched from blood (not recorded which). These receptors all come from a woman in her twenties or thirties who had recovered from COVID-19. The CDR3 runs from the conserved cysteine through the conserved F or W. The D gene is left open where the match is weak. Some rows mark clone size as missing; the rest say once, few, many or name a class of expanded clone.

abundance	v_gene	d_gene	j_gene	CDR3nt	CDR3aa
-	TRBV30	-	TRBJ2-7	TGTGCCTGGAGGTCGGGGGGCTACTACGAGCAGTACTTC	CAWRSGGYYEQYF
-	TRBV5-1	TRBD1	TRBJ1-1	TGCGCCAGCAACGAGGGACAGGGGGCGCGGATGAGCACTGAAGCTTTCTTT	CASNEGQGARMSTEAFF
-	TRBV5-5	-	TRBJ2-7	TGTGCCAGCAGCGGAAACCAGGACTTCGAGCAGTACTTC	CASSGNQDFEQYF
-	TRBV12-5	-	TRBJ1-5	TGTGCTAGTGGTTTGGCCACAGGCCGGAATCCCAATCAGCCCCAGCATTTT	CASGLATGRNPNQPQHF
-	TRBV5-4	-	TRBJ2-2	TGTGCCAGCAGCTTGGTGGGGACTGCCAACACCGGGGAGCTGTTTTTT	CASSLVGTANTGELFF
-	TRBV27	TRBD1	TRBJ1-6	TGTGCCAGCATCCGGACAGGGAGAGCGAATTCACCCCTCCACTTT	CASIRTGRANSPLHF
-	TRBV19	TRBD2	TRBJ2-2	TGTGCCAGTAGTTCAGGACTAGCGGGAGGGCCTTTAGGGGAGCTGTTTTTT	CASSSGLAGGPLGELFF
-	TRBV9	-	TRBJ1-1	TGTGCCAGCAGCACATGGGGGGGATCGAACACTGAAGCTTTCTTT	CASSTWGGSNTEAFF
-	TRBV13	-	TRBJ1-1	TGTGCCAGCGGCTCTTTGACAGACAGCATAGTCGTCACTGAAGCTTTCTTT	CASGSLTDSIVVTEAFF
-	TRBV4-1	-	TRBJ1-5	TGCGCCAGCAGCCAAGATTCGGGGGGTTATCAGCCCCAGCATTTT	CASSQDSGGYQPQHF
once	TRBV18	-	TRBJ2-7	TGTGCCAGCTCACCATCTTCGACAGTTCAGCAGTACTTC	CASSPSSTVQQYF
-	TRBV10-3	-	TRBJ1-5	TGTGCCATCAGTGAGTTGCGGCGGCAGCCCCAGCATTTT	CAISELRRQPQHF
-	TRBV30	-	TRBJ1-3	TGTGCCTGGAGTGTCCCCAGGCATTCTGGAAACACCATATATTTT	CAWSVPRHSGNTIYF
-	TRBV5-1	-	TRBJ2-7	TGCGCCAGCAGCTTGGCGTCTAGCTCGTCAGAGCAGTACTTC	CASSLASSSSEQYF
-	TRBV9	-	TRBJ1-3	TGTGCCAGCAGCGTAGCTGGGAGGTCTGGAAACACCATATATTTT	CASSVAGRSGNTIYF
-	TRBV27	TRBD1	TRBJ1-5	TGTGCCAGCAGCCGCGCTCAGACAGGGGGCCTCAAACAGCCCCAGCATTTT	CASSRAQTGGLKQPQHF
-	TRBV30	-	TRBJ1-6	TGTGCCTGGAGTGTCAGTAATTCACCCCTCCACTTT	CAWSVSNSPLHF
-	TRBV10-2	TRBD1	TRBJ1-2	TGCGCCAGCAGTGTGGTTGGACAGGGGGTTTTCTATGGCTACACCTTC	CASSVVGQGVFYGYTF
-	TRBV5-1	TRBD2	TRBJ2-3	TGCGCCAGCAGCGCCTTACTAGCGGGGGGCACAGATACGCAGTATTTT	CASSALLAGGTDTQYF
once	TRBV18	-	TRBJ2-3	TGTGCCAGCTCACCACGAACAACAGATACGCAGTATTTT	CASSPRTTDTQYF
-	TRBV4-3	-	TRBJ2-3	TGCGCCAGCAGCCAAGAAGGATCTCTCGTAGCAGGGTCAGATACGCAGTATTTT	CASSQEGSLVAGSDTQYF
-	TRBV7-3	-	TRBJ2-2	TGTGCCAGCAGCTTAAACAGGGACCTCACCGGGGAGCTGTTTTTT	CASSLNRDLTGELFF
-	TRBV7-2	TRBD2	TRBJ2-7	TGTGCCAGCAGCACCGGGCTAGCGGGATTCTACGAGCAGTACTTC	CASSTGLAGFYEQYF
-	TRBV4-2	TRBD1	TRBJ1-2	TGTGCCAGCAGCCAAGAAAACGAAGACAGGGCCTATGGCTACACCTTC	CASSQENEDRAYGYTF
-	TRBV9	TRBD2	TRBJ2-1	TGTGCCAGCAATAGAAGGACTAGCGGGAGCTTGCTGTACGATGAGCAGTTCTTC	CASNRRTSGSLLYDEQFF
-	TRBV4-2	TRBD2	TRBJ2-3	TGTGCCAGCAGCGAGCGGGGGAGCTCAGATACGCAGTATTTT	CASSERGSSDTQYF
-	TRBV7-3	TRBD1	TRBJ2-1	TGTGCCAGCAGCTTCGACAGGGGATCCTACAATGAGCAGTTCTTC	CASSFDRGSYNEQFF
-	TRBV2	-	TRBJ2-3	TGTGCCAGCCGCTTGGCTAGCACAGATACGCAGTATTTT	CASRLASTDTQYF
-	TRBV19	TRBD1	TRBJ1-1	TGTGCCAGTAGTATAGGAACAGGGGTCGGAACTGAAGCTTTCTTT	CASSIGTGVGTEAFF
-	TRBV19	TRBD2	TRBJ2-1	TGTGCCAGTAGTCCCCTCCAGCGACTAGCGGGACACAATGAGCAGTTCTTC	CASSPLQRLAGHNEQFF
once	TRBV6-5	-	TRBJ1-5	TGTGCCAGCAGTCTGTCCTCCGGGAGCAATCAGCCCCAGCATTTT	CASSLSSGSNQPQHF
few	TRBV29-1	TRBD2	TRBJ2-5	TGCAGCGTCGCGGGACTAGCGGGGGAAGAGACCCAGTACTTC	CSVAGLAGEETQYF
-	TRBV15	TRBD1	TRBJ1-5	TGTGCCACCAGCAGACGACAGGGTGGTCAGCCCCAGCATTTT	CATSRRQGGQPQHF
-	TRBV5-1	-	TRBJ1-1	TGCGCCAGCAGCGGCCGGGAGCGTGAAGCTTTCTTT	CASSGREREAFF
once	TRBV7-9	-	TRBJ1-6	TGTGCCAGCAGTTACCGGAGGGATAATTCACCCCTCCACTTT	CASSYRRDNSPLHF
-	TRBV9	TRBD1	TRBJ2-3	TGTGCCAGCAGCCCGGGGGGACAGGGGACAGATACGCAGTATTTT	CASSPGGQGTDTQYF
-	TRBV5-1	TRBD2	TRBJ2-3	TGCGCCAGCAGCTTGGGTCTAGCGGGGGGGACAGATACGCAGTATTTT	CASSLGLAGGTDTQYF
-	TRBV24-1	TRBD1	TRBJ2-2	TGTGCCACCAGTGATCCCGGGACAGGGACCGGGGAGCTGTTTTTT	CATSDPGTGTGELFF
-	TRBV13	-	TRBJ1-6	TGTGCCAGCAGCTTAGGAGCGAGCTCACCCCTCCACTTT	CASSLGASSPLHF
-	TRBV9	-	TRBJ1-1	TGTGCCAGCAGCCCCACAGGGATAGCTTTCTTT	CASSPTGIAFF
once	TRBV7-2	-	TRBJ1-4	TGTGCCAGCAGCCTCGGAGGTTACGGTGAAAAACTGTTTTTT	CASSLGGYGEKLFF
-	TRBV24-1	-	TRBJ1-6	TGTGCCACCAGTGATTTGGCGGGCGGTTCAAATTCACCCCTCCACTTT	CATSDLAGGSNSPLHF
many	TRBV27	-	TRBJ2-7	TGTGCCAGCAGTTCGGCGACAGGTGGGTCGGAGCAGTACTTC	CASSSATGGSEQYF
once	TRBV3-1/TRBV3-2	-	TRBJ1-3	TGTGCCAGCAGCCGAAAGGCGGACAGCTCTGGAAACACCATATATTTT	CASSRKADSSGNTIYF
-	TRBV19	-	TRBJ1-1	TGTGCCACCACACAGGGAGTTAACACTGAAGCTTTCTTT	CATTQGVNTEAFF
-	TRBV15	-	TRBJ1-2	TGTGCCACCAGCAAGGCGGGGGCCTATGGCTACACCTTC	CATSKAGAYGYTF
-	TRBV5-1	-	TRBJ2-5	TGCGCCAGCAGCTTGGATGGGGCAGAGACCCAGTACTTC	CASSLDGAETQYF
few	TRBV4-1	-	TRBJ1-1	TGCGCCAGCAGCCAAGGGGGGGCTGAAGCTTTCTTT	CASSQGGAEAFF
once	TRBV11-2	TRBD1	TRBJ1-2	TGTGCCAGCAGCTCACACAGGGGGCGGTACGGCGGCTACACCTTC	CASSSHRGRYGGYTF
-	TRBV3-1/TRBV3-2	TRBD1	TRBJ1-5	TGTGCCAGCAGCCGGACAGGAATCAGCAATCAGCCCCAGCATTTT	CASSRTGISNQPQHF
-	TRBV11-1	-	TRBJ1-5	TGTGCCAGCAGCCTTGGCCACAATCAGCCCCAGCATTTT	CASSLGHNQPQHF
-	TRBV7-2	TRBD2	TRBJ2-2	TGTGCCAGCAGCTTTAGGGGACTAGCGGGAGGGTGGAACACCGGGGAGCTGTTTTTT	CASSFRGLAGGWNTGELFF
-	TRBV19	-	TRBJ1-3	TGTGCCAGTAGTATTGGACAGCCTTCTGGAAACACCATATATTTT	CASSIGQPSGNTIYF